Below are 21 T cell receptor beta chains sequenced from a single sample in a study of blood T cells in healthy people across ages. A second PCR of about 7 to 12 cycles used a sample-barcoded 5' primer and a J-beta primer mix. TCRdb reprocessed the 5' RACE reads with MiXCR, giving one entry per CDR3 protein. This table holds 1,500,000 or so distinct CDR3 sequences, about 42% found once. Sequenced sample: blood. The source is a woman between 18 and 29 years old in good health.

This sequence joins TRBV4-1 and TRBJ1-5, with 7 positions matching TRBD1. Trimming at V came to 7 bases and at J to 4 bases, leaving 13 bases not matched to a gene. The CDR3 runs to 16 residues. Per the germline V gene, CDR1 is MGHRA and CDR2 is YSYEKL. CDR3 DNA sequence: TGCGCCAGCACCCAGGAGGGGGCAATGAGTAATCAGCCCCAGCATTTT. This sequence encodes CASTQEGAMSNQPQHF.

This clonotype was detected only once. The V gene is TRBV10-3, the J gene TRBJ2-5, with 10 bases matching TRBD2. J was trimmed by 11 bases and V by 0 bases; bases with no gene match: 12. CDR1 is ENHRY and CDR2 is SYGVKD in the germline V gene. This CDR3 region has 16 residues. CDR3 nucleotides: TGTGCCATCAGTGAGTCAGTGGGACTAGCGTCCTATGAACAGTACTTC. Translating gives CAISESVGLASYEQYF.

The genes are TRBV7-9 and TRBJ2-7; TRBD2 matches at 9 bases. The V segment lost 5 bases and the J segment 6 bases; nucleotides outside the gene matches: 14. CDR3 length: 16 residues. CDR1 SEHNR and CDR2 FQNEAQ come from the germline V gene (reference sequence). In DNA, the CDR3 is TGTGCCAGCAGCCTCAGAGGGGCGGGAGGGCCGGTCGAGCAGTACTTC. Residues: CASSLRGAGGPVEQYF.

This clonotype came up a few times. The DNA for the CDR3 is TGTGCTAGTGGTTTGTCCCCCCCGGCAGGGAGCACTGAAGCTTTCTTT. The encoded protein is CASGLSPPAGSTEAFF. This rearrangement joins TRBV12-5 to TRBJ1-1; possible D gene TRBD1, 5 bases. The germline V gene encodes CDR1 LGHNT and CDR2 FRNRAP. The V end was cut by 2 bases, the J end by 4 bases, with 17 bases between. The CDR3 runs to 16 residues.

The chain combines TRBV20-1 with TRBJ2-7; D is uncertain. CDR3 length: 14 residues. Germline CDR1 DFQATT, CDR2 SNEGSKA (reference sequence). The ends were cut back, 6 bases at V and 2 bases at J, with 17 bases in the middle. CDR3 sequence reads: CSAPRTPVTYEQYF. The DNA for the CDR3 is TGCAGTGCCCCCCGGACGCCAGTTACCTACGAGCAGTACTTC.

V and J are TRBV12-3 or TRBV12-4 and TRBJ2-7, with D tentatively TRBD2 (6 bases). The CDR3 spans 12 residues. The V end lost 6 bases, the J end lost 4 bases, and 10 bases lay between the germline ends. CDR3 DNA sequence: TGTGCCAGCAGCCGGGGGAGGTACGAGCAGTACTTC. This sequence encodes CASSRGRYEQYF.

V is TRBV5-5 and J is TRBJ2-5; TRBD1 aligns across 7 bases. The ends lost 0 bases at V and 2 bases at J; junction bases unmatched: 4. CDR3 length: 15 amino acids. Germline CDR1 SGHKS, CDR2 YYEKEE (reference sequence). The CDR3 protein is CASSLATGLQETQYF. The CDR3 nucleotides are TGTGCCAGCAGCTTGGCGACAGGGCTACAAGAGACCCAGTACTTC.

The CDR3, as DNA: TGTGCCAGCAGTTTTTTGGACGGAAGCAATCAGCCCCAGCATTTT. This codes for CASSFLDGSNQPQHF. This chain links TRBV27 with TRBJ1-5; no firm D call. This CDR3 comprises 15 residues. V lost 3 bases and J 1 base, leaving 10 bases between the germline ends. Looked up from germline, CDR1 is MNHEY and CDR2 is SMNVEV (reference sequence).

The chain is built from TRBV12-3 or TRBV12-4 and TRBJ1-4; no definite D call. This CDR3 has 11 residues. The V end was cut by 3 bases, the J end by 10 bases, with 6 bases between. CDR3 amino acids: CASSFLGKLFF. The CDR3 DNA is TGTGCCAGCAGTTTTCTCGGAAAACTGTTTTTT.

As regards this clonotype: One junction end disagrees with the germline gene, perhaps due to a read error. The genes are TRBV12-3 or TRBV12-4 and TRBJ2-3; D could derive from TRBD1 or TRBD2 (5 bases each). The CDR3 is made up of 15 amino acids. CDR3 in amino acids: CASSQGRMRTDAQYF. CDR3 nucleotides: TGTGCCAGCAGCCAGGGACGGATGAGAACAGATGCGCAGTATTTT.

As to this clonotype: The junction departs from the called germline gene at one end, perhaps through a read error. The V gene is TRBV5-4, the J gene TRBJ2-3; D gene unclear. This CDR3 has 13 amino acids. CDR1 and CDR2 (germline): SGHNT, YYREEE (reference sequence). CDR3 sequence: CVSSDWNTDTQYF. The CDR3 DNA follows: TGTGTCAGCTCTGACTGGAACACAGATACGCAGTATTTT.

J is TRBJ2-7 and V is TRBV4-1, with D maybe TRBD2 (6 bases). Germline V gene data show CDR1 as MGHRA and CDR2 as YSYEKL. V was trimmed by 7 bases and J by 0 bases, leaving 16 bases between them. This CDR3 comprises 15 residues. The CDR3 DNA follows: TGCGCCAGCACACCTGGGGGGAAGAGCTCCTACGAGCAGTACTTC. As protein: CASTPGGKSSYEQYF.

This clonotype was observed a handful of times. Being one base from a much bigger clone, this may be a read error. The chain uses TRBV29-1 and TRBJ1-2; D may be TRBD1 (5 bases). The germline V gene has CDR1 SQVTM and CDR2 ANQGSEA. The CDR3 runs 11 residues. Trimming cost V 5 bases and J 4 bases, with 8 bases left between them. The CDR3 sequence is CSVWDGYGYTF. CDR3 in DNA: TGCAGCGTTTGGGACGGCTATGGCTACACCTTC.

The chain employs TRBV27 and TRBJ1-6; a possible D gene is TRBD1 (5 bases). This CDR3 contains 14 residues. The V end lost 2 bases, the J end lost 8 bases, and 10 bases lay between the germline ends. Germline assignment: CDR1 MNHEY and CDR2 SMNVEV (reference sequence). The DNA for the CDR3 is TGTGCCAGCAGTTTACGGGGACCCTATTCACCCCTCCACTTT. Translation: CASSLRGPYSPLHF.

This rearrangement joins TRBV6-2 or TRBV6-3 to TRBJ2-3; D is unclear. The CDR3 has 12 residues. Trimming left V 9 bases short and J 10 bases short, with 17 bases between. Germline CDR1 and CDR2: MNHEY and SVGEGT. This CDR3 reads CASQPPGRAQYF. The DNA for the CDR3 is TGTGCCAGTCAACCTCCAGGACGAGCGCAGTATTTT.

This chain uses TRBV20-1 with TRBJ1-2, with 7 bases matching TRBD1. Germline values: CDR1 DFQATT, CDR2 SNEGSKA (reference sequence). The CDR3 runs 16 residues. J was trimmed by 6 bases and V by 3 bases; bases with no gene match: 16. CDR3 nucleotides: TGCAGTGCTAGGACCGGGCGCCCACAGGGGAGGAATGGCTACACCTTC. Translating gives CSARTGRPQGRNGYTF.

This clonotype showed up many times. The chain has TRBV25-1 and TRBJ2-3; either TRBD1 or TRBD2 may supply D (6 bases each). V shed 1 base and J shed 4 bases, with 9 bases lying between them. The CDR3 totals 14 residues. Looked up from germline, CDR1 is MGHDK and CDR2 is SYGVNS. CDR3 sequence (DNA): TGTGCCAGCAGTGAATCCGGGGGCCCAGATACGCAGTATTTT. Translation gives CASSESGGPDTQYF.

The chain joins TRBV28 to TRBJ2-3, with unresolved D. This CDR3 is built from 12 residues. Trimming stripped 8 bases from V and 3 bases from J, with 9 bases between. Germline CDR1 is MDHEN and CDR2 is SYDVKM. For the CDR3, the DNA is TGTGCCAGCGCAGACGGAACAGATACGCAGTATTTT. Residues: CASADGTDTQYF.

The gene calls are TRBV5-1 and TRBJ2-3, with 7 bases identical to TRBD2. Losses at the gene ends were 7 bases for V and 7 bases for J; bases not matched to a gene: 18. Germline V gene data show CDR1 as SGHRS and CDR2 as YFSETQ. The CDR3 is made up of 16 amino acids. This CDR3 reads CASCPSSAGEANTQYF. The CDR3 DNA is TGCGCCAGCTGCCCGTCGAGTGCGGGAGAGGCGAATACGCAGTATTTT. The full variable domain, completed using reference TRBV5-1 and TRBJ2-3, is KAGVTQTPRYLIKTRGQQVTLSCSPISGHRSVSWYQQTPGQGLQFLFEYFSETQRNKGNFPGRFSGRQFSNSRSEMNVSTLELGDSALYLCASCPSSAGEANTQYFGPGTRLTVL.

The chain couples TRBV5-1 to TRBJ2-5; 9 bases map to TRBD2. Germline CDR1 reads SGHRS; CDR2 reads YFSETQ. V gave up 4 bases and J gave up 0 bases; unmatched junction bases: 7. The CDR3 length is 16 residues. CDR3 region: CASSEGLALYQETQYF. The CDR3 DNA is TGCGCCAGCAGCGAGGGACTAGCCCTGTACCAAGAGACCCAGTACTTC.

The V call is TRBV20-1, the J call TRBJ1-1; unclear D gene. In germline, CDR1 is DFQATT, CDR2 SNEGSKA (reference sequence). The CDR3 consists of 12 residues. Trimming removed 3 bases from V and 2 bases from J, with 7 bases in between. In DNA, the CDR3 is TGCAGTGCTAGGAAGGGTAACACTGAAGCTTTCTTT. It translates to CSARKGNTEAFF.